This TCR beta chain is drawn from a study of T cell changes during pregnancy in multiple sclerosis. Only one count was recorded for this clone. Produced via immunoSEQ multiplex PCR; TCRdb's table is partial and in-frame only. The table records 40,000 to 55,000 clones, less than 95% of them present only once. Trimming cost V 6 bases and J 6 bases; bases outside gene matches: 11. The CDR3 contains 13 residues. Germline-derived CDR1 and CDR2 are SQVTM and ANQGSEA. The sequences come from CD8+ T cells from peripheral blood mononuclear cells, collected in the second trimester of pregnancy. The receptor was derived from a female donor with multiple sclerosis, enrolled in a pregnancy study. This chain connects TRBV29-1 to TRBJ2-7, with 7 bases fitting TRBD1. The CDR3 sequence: CSVGGQSLGEQYF. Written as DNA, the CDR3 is TGCAGCGTAGGGGGACAGTCCCTGGGCGAGCAGTACTTC.